The 6 T cell receptor beta chains listed next were all sequenced from one sample in a study of immune heterogeneity within non-small cell lung tumors. The template consisted of bulk tumor genomic DNA, with about 0.65 ug used per sample. During surgery, each primary tumor gave multiple biopsies spaced as far apart as possible. Patients with untreated, newly diagnosed non-small cell lung cancer underwent curative surgery. Multiplex PCR was performed with 32 V and 13 J primers, and it amplified TCR beta CDR3. A single record per CDR3 protein comes from TCRdb applying MiXCR to the multiplex PCR reads. The data hold 9,400 or so distinct CDR3 sequences, with approximately 31% observed a single time. The specimen sequenced was lung tumor tissue. The source is a man in his 60s with non-small cell lung cancer.

V usage is TRBV6-5 and J usage is TRBJ1-6, with a possible D match to TRBD1 (5 bases). The germline CDR1 and CDR2 sequences are MNHEY and SVGAGI. The ends were cut back, 0 bases at V and 5 bases at J, with 5 bases in the middle. The CDR3 loop spans 14 amino acids. CDR3 sequence reads: CASSYSGDNSPLHF. CDR3 in DNA: TGTGCCAGCAGTTACTCGGGGGATAATTCACCCCTCCACTTT.

This clonotype has at least ten counts. The CDR3 region is CASYPLPLQAGGRTGELFF. As DNA, the CDR3 is TGTGCCAGTTACCCCCTTCCGTTACAAGCGGGAGGACGAACCGGGGAGCTGTTTTTT. The V and J genes are TRBV19 and TRBJ2-2; 9 positions agree with TRBD2. The CDR3 covers 19 residues. Germline V gene lookup returns CDR1 LNHDA and CDR2 SQIVND (reference sequence). The ends lost 8 bases at V and 5 bases at J; junction bases unmatched: 21.

Notes on this clonotype: Just one base apart from a much larger clone, this may be a read error. The rearrangement uses TRBV11-2 and TRBJ2-3; D gene ambiguous. V lost 1 base and J 4 bases, leaving 12 bases between the germline ends. CDR3 length equals 15 residues. Germline V gene data show CDR1 as SGHAT and CDR2 as FQNNGV. The CDR3 nucleotides are TGTGCCAGCAGCTTAGTCGGCCCGATGGCAGATACGCAGTATTTT. Translated, it gives CASSLVGPMADTQYF.

This clonotype was picked up a small number of times. The rearrangement uses TRBV5-6 and TRBJ1-5, with D hard to call. Trimming shortened V by 4 bases and J by 5 bases, and 13 bases separated the two germline ends. The CDR3 totals 14 residues. The germline gives CDR1 SGHDT, CDR2 YYEEEE. Written as DNA, the CDR3 is TGTGCCAGCAGCCGGGGTGAAGGAGATCAGCCCCAGCATTTT. Translation: CASSRGEGDQPQHF.

This clonotype was seen a few times. A much larger clone is a single base away; this may be a read error. The J gene is TRBJ2-3, the V gene TRBV6-2 or TRBV6-3; the match to TRBD2 covers 9 bases. Germline V gives CDR1 MNHEY, CDR2 SVGEGT. J gave up 3 bases and V 6 bases, and 10 bases lay outside the gene matches. The CDR3 spans 16 residues. CDR3 sequence (DNA): TGTGCCAGCAGAATCGGGGCTAGCGGGAAGACAGATACGCAGTATTTT. Translating it yields CASRIGASGKTDTQYF.

This clonotype was detected many times. CDR3 residues: CASIRAGGPIDGELFF. The CDR3 DNA reads TGTGCCAGCATTAGAGCGGGAGGGCCTATCGACGGGGAGCTGTTTTTT. The genes are TRBV12-3 or TRBV12-4 and TRBJ2-2; TRBD2 matches 10 bases. V trimming: 7 bases; J trimming: 7 bases; junction bases outside the gene matches: 12. CDR3 length: 16 amino acids.